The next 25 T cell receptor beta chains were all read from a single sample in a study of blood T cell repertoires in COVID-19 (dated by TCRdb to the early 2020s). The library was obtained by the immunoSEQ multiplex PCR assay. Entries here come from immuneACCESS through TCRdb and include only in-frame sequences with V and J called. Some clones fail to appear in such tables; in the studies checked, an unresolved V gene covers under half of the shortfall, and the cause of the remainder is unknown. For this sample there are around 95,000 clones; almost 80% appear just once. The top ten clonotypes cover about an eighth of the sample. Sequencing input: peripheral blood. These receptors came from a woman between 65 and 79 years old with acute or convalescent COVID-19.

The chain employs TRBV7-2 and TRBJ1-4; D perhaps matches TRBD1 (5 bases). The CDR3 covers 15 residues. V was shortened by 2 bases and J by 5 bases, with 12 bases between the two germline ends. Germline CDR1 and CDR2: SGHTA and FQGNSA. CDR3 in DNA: TGTGCCAGCAGCTTAATGGGGCAACCCAATGAAAAACTGTTTTTT. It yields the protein CASSLMGQPNEKLFF.

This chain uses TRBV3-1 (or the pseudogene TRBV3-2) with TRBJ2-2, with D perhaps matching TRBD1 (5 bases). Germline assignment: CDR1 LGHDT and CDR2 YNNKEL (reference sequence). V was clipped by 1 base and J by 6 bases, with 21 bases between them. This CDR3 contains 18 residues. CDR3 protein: CASSQGGRTSFKAGELFF. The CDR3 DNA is TGTGCCAGCAGCCAAGGGGGCCGGACCTCGTTTAAGGCCGGGGAGCTGTTTTTT.

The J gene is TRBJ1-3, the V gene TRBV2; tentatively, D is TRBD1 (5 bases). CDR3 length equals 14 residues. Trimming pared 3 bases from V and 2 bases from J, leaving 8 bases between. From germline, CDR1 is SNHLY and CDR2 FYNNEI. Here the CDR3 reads CASSDRDTGNTIYF. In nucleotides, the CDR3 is TGTGCCAGCAGTGACAGGGATACTGGAAACACCATATATTTT.

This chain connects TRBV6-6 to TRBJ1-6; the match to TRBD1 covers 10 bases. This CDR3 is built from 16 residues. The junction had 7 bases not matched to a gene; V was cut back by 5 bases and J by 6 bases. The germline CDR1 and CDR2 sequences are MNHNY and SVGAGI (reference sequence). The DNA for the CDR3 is TGTGCCAGCAGTGCCGGGACAGGGGCGATTAATTCACCCCTCCACTTT. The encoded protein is CASSAGTGAINSPLHF.

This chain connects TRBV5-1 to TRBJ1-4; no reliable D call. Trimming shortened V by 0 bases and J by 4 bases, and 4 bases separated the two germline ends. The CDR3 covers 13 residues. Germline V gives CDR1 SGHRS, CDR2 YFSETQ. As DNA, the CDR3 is TGCGCCAGCAGCTTGGTCAGTAATGAAAAACTGTTTTTT. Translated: CASSLVSNEKLFF.

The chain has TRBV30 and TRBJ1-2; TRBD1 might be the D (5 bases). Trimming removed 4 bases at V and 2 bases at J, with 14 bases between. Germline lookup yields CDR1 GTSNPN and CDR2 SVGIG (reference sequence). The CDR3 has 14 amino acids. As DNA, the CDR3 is TGTGCCTGGAAGGAGCAGGGCCCCAACTATGGCTACACCTTC. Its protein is CAWKEQGPNYGYTF.

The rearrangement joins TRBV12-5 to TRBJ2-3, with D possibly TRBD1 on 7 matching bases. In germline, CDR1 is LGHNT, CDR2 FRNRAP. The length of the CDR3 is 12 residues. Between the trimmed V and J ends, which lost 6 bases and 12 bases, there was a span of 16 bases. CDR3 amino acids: CASGPDREVQYF. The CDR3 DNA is TGTGCTAGTGGCCCAGACAGGGAGGTCCAGTATTTT.

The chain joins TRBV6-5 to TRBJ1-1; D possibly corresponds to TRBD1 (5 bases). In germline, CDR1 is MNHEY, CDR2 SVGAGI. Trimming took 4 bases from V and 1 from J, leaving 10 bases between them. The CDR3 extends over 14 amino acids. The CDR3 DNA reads TGTGCCAGCAGTTCCAGGGTCGGGAACACTGAAGCTTTCTTT. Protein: CASSSRVGNTEAFF.

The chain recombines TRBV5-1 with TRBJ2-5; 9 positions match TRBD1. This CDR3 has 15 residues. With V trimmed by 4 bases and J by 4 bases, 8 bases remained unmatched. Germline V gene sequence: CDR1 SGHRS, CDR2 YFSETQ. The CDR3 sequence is CASSADRGVGETQYF. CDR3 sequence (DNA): TGCGCCAGCAGCGCAGACAGGGGGGTAGGAGAGACCCAGTACTTC.

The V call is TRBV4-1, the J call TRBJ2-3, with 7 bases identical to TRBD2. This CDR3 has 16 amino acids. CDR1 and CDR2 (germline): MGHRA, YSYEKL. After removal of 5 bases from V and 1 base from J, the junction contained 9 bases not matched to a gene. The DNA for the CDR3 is TGCGCCAGCAGCATTTGGGCTAGCGGAGGCACAGATACGCAGTATTTT. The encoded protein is CASSIWASGGTDTQYF.

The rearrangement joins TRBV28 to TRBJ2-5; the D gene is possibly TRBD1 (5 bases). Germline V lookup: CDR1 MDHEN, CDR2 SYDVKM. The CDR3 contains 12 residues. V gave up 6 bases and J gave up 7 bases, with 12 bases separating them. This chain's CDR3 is CASRGNRGTQYF. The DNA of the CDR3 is TGTGCCAGCAGGGGGAATAGGGGGACCCAGTACTTC.

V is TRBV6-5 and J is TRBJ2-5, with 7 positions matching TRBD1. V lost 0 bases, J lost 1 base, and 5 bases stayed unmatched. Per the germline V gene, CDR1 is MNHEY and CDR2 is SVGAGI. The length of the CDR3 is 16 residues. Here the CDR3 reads CASSYSAGGPQETQYF. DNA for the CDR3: TGTGCCAGCAGTTACTCGGCAGGGGGTCCCCAAGAGACCCAGTACTTC.

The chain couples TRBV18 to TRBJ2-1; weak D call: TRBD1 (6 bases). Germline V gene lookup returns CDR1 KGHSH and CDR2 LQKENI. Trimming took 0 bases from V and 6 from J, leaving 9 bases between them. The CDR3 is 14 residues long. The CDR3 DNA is TGTGCCAGCTCACCACCGATGACAGGCAATGAGCAGTTCTTC. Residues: CASSPPMTGNEQFF.

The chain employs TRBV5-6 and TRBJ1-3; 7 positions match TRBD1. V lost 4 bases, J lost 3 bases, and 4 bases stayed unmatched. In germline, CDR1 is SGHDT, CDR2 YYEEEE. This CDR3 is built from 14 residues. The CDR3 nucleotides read TGTGCCAGCAGCGTAAGGGACAGTGGAAACACCATATATTTT. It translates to CASSVRDSGNTIYF.

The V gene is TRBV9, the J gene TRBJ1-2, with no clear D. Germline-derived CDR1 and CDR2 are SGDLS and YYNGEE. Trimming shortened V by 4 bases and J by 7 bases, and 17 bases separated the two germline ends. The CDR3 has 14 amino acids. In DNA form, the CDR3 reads TGTGCCAGCAGCCCTCCGGGAGGATTATCTGGCTACACCTTC. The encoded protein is CASSPPGGLSGYTF.

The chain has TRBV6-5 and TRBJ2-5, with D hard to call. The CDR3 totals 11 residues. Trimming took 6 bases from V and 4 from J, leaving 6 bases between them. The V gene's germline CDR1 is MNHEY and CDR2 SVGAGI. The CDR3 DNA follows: TGTGCCAGCAGCGAGCTAGAGACCCAGTACTTC. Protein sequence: CASSELETQYF.

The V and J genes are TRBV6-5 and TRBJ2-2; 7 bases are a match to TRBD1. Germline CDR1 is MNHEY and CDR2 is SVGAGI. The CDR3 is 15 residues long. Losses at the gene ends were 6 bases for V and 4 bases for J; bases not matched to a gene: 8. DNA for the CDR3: TGTGCCAGCAGCAGAAGGGACAGAGGCACCGGGGAGCTGTTTTTT. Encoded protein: CASSRRDRGTGELFF.

CDR3 residues: CASKAIYEQYF. The CDR3 nucleotides are TGTGCCAGCAAAGCGATCTACGAGCAGTACTTC. The gene calls are TRBV2 and TRBJ2-7; D is undetermined. The CDR3 runs 11 residues. CDR1 SNHLY and CDR2 FYNNEI come from the germline V gene. V lost 7 bases, J lost 3 bases, and 7 bases lay in between. The whole variable domain, remainder taken from reference TRBV2 and TRBJ2-7, is EPEVTQTPSHQVTQMGQEVILRCVPISNHLYFYWYRQILGQKVEFLVSFYNNEISEKSEIFDDQFSVERPDGSNFTLKIRSTKLEDSAMYFCASKAIYEQYFGPGTRLTVT.

CDR3 sequence (DNA): TGTGCCAGCAGCTGGAGCTGGAATTCACCCCTCCACTTT. Translation: CASSWSWNSPLHF. This chain joins TRBV5-6 and TRBJ1-6; no reliable D call. Trimming shortened V by 3 bases and J by 7 bases, and 8 bases separated the two germline ends. Germline V gene sequence: CDR1 SGHDT, CDR2 YYEEEE. The CDR3 length is 13 residues.

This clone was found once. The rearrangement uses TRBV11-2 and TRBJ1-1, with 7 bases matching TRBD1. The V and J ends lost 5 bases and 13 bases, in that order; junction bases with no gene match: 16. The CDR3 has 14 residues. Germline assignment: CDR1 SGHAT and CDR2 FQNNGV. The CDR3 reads CASSQRQGSRKVFF. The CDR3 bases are TGTGCCAGCAGCCAGAGACAGGGATCGAGGAAGGTTTTCTTT.

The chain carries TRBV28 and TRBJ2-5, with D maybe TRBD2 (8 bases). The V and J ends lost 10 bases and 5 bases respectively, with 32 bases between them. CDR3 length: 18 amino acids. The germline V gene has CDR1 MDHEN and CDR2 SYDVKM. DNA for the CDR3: TGTGCCATGGCCCAGGAGGGGGCCGTCACTAGCGGCGGGGAGACCCAGTACTTC. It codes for CAMAQEGAVTSGGETQYF.

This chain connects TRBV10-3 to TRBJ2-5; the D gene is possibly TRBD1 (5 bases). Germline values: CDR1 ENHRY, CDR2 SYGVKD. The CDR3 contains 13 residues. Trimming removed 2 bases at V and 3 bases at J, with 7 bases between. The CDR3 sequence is CAISELREETQYF. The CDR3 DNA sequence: TGTGCCATCAGTGAGCTCAGGGAAGAGACCCAGTACTTC.

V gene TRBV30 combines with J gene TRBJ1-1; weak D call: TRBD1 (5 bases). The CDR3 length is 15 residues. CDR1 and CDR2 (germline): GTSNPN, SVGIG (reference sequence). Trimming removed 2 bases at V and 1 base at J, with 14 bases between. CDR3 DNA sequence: TGTGCCTGGAGTTCGCCAGGGCGGGGGAACACTGAAGCTTTCTTT. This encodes CAWSSPGRGNTEAFF.

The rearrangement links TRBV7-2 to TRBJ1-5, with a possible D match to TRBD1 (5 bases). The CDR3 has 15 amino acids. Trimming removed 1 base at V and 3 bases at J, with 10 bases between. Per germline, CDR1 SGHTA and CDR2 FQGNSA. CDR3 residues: CASSLDRFSNQPQHF. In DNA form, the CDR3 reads TGTGCCAGCAGCTTAGACAGGTTCTCCAATCAGCCCCAGCATTTT.

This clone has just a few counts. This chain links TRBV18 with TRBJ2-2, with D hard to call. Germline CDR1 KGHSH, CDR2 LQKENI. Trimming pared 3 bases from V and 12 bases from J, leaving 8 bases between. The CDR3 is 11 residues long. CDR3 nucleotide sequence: TGTGCCAGCTCACCTCAGGTTAAGCTGTTTTTT. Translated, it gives CASSPQVKLFF. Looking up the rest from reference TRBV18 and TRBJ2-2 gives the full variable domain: NAGVMQNPRHLVRRRGQEARLRCSPMKGHSHVYWYRQLPEEGLKFMVYLQKENIIDESGMPKERFSAEFPKEGPSILRIQQVVRGDSAAYFCASSPQVKLFFGEGSRLTVL.